Below are 2 T cell receptor beta chains sequenced from a single sample in a study of cytotoxic CD8 clonotypes in ibrutinib-treated CLL (dated by TCRdb to the early 2020s). The sample's time point label is to be understood as: approximately 25 months on ibrutinib. Library generation was performed with the immunoSEQ multiplex PCR assay. The immuneACCESS repertoire file appears here via TCRdb, limited to in-frame rearrangements. These files lack a portion of the clones; in checked studies, under half of the deficit traces to unresolved V genes, and the cause of the others is not known. Across this sample there are roughly 180,000 clones, with less than 85% seen only once. Of the sample, over 4.5% falls within the top ten clones. The sequencing used PBMCs, collected after 24 months of ibrutinib treatment. The origin of the receptors is a human donor with chronic lymphocytic leukemia.

This rearrangement joins TRBV5-1 to TRBJ2-1, with 9 bases lining up with TRBD2. Germline trimming cut 2 bases from V and 3 bases from J; bases unmatched to any gene: 6. Germline V gene sequence: CDR1 SGHRS, CDR2 YFSETQ. The CDR3 runs to 16 residues. In DNA form, the CDR3 reads TGCGCCAGCAGCTTTATAGCGGGAGCAAACTACAATGAGCAGTTCTTC. Its protein is CASSFIAGANYNEQFF.

This clone was counted a single time. The chain combines TRBV28 with TRBJ2-1; a weak D match, TRBD2 (6 bases). Trimming took off 4 bases at V and 7 bases at J, with 17 bases between the two ends. Germline loops: CDR1 MDHEN, CDR2 SYDVKM. This CDR3 comprises 15 residues. This CDR3 is CASSSRTNRRNEQFF. CDR3 sequence (DNA): TGTGCCAGCAGTTCCCGGACTAATAGGCGAAATGAGCAGTTCTTC.